This TCR beta chain emerged from a study of cytomegalovirus exposure and HLA in healthy donors. Study outcomes and limitations: Researchers reported that three CMV-associated chains were confirmed in vitro as CMV antigen-specific. For cytomegalovirus status, the classifier reportedly gave diagnoses with high specificity and sensitivity.

Measured with immunoSEQ multiplex PCR; TCRdb has only the in-frame clones, and not every one. The sample has some 260,000 clones; roughly nine tenths are singletons. It was the approximately 120-subject validation cohort, separate from the roughly 700-subject first cohort, to which the donors belonged. As concerns this clone: Antigen specificity is unknown.

The J segment lost 5 bases and the V segment lost 4 bases, leaving 6 bases of the junction unmatched. The CDR3 length is 14 residues. Germline V gene lookup returns CDR1 SGHRS and CDR2 YFSETQ. The sequencing input was PBMCs. The chain links TRBV5-1 to TRBJ1-1, with 9 bases aligning to TRBD1. The receptor was isolated from a man between 18 and 29 years old in good health and CMV-seropositive. The CDR3 sequence is CASSKGTGRTEAFF. The CDR3 nucleotides are TGCGCCAGCAGCAAGGGGACAGGGCGGACTGAAGCTTTCTTT.